This TCR beta chain was identified during a study of blood T cell repertoires in COVID-19. Original processing notes: The authors estimated nucleated cell counts from reference gene primer amplification. Generated by immunoSEQ multiplex PCR, the TCRdb table keeps only in-frame clones and is missing some. For V, J and clone size, that table is used; D and trimming come from the DNA. This sample has approximately 350,000 clones, with around 83% found just once. The CDR3 runs to 14 residues. Germline lookup yields CDR1 MNHEY and CDR2 SMNVEV (reference sequence). Trimming shortened V by 1 base and J by 7 bases, and 8 bases separated the two germline ends. The participants were between roughly 18 and 100 years old and came from about two dozen US areas. Cohorts were assigned according to the clinical history that participants reported.

The rearrangement uses TRBV27 and TRBJ1-6; D unresolved. This receptor was obtained from a woman aged 45-60 years who had recovered from COVID-19. The sample was PBMCs or T cells enriched from blood (not recorded which). CDR3 amino acids: CASSLLQVNSPLHF. The CDR3 bases are TGTGCCAGCAGTTTATTGCAGGTCAATTCACCCCTCCACTTT.